The T cell receptor (beta chain) under discussion was sequenced for a study of shared clonotypes between healthy human individuals (dated by TCRdb to 2018 to 2021). Turning to the overall study: The cohort comprised two women and a few men aged 18 to 49 years. To estimate repertoire size and how much clonotypes are shared between individuals, the study performed deep sequencing of blood TCR repertoires from a few healthy adults. For each donor, three plates each were used for CD4 naive and CD4 memory, two plates were used for CD8 naive, and one plate was used for CD8 memory. Leukapheresis yielded between about 0.94 and 8.9 billion PBMCs per donor. To increase sequencing depth and limit assay-specific biases, TCR repertoire library preparation and sequencing were carried out by different laboratories using diverse techniques.

General conclusions and limits of the study: Because the study included only a small number of donors, the genetic and exposure-history diversity represented was limited. Compared with non-shared clonotypes, the clonotypes found in all four sorted-subset donors had higher generation probabilities. Sampling was restricted to blood, and TCR repertoires in tissue are likely to differ from TCR repertoires in blood. Estimated clonotype richness was generally larger for naive than for memory subsets. Pairwise subsampling indicated that sequencing depth was expected to affect the degree of clonotype sharing among donors. Even with the large sequencing depth, rarefaction of the sorted-subset datasets indicated that sequencing was incomplete. Sharing across several donors was observed for roughly 5% of naive CD4, around 3.5% of naive CD8, 2.3% of memory CD4, and around 0.42% of memory CD8 clonotypes.

Using the deep immunoSEQ assay, multiplex PCR amplified TCR CDR3 regions from genomic DNA. Extracted genomic DNA from each cell subset was distributed evenly across all wells of several immunoSEQ 96-well plates, and each plate was treated as a replicate. For sorted subsets, 150 to 250 ng of genomic DNA, equivalent to 25,000 to 35,000 T cell genomes, went into each replicate PCR. The purified libraries were quantified using a Qubit 3.0 fluorometer, sized with a Bioanalyzer 2100, and then quantified again using the KAPA Library Quantification kit. Every immunoSEQ 96-well plate was sequenced on a separate single-read 150-cycle Illumina NextSeq 550 flow cell. Per the source publication's procedure: Because the immunoSEQ output included only junctional sequences and no quality scores, the filtering could not be the same as the filtering used for full-length reads. Sequences were annotated with PyIR, a Python wrapper for IgBLAST v1.9, using IMGT germline references to assign V/J genes and CDR3. Reads with weak V/J assignments (E-value above 1e-6), missing CDR3, stop codons, out-of-frame junctions, or ambiguous translated residues were removed. V3J clonotypes were defined by identical inferred V gene, J gene, and CDR3 amino acid sequence. Percentage overlap between repertoires was computed as shared unique clonotypes divided by the size of the smaller repertoire. RTK rarefaction, the Chao1 estimator, and Recon v2.1 estimates of unobserved clonotypes were used to assess repertoire richness. Generation probabilities were computed with OLGA for all TCRbeta clonotypes obtained by the gDNA method from several donors. Not all clones reach the TCRdb copy of this immuneACCESS table, which keeps in-frame sequences only. Checked studies attribute under half of the gap to unresolved V genes and leave the rest unexplained. V, J and clone size are those of that table, while D and trimming were read from the DNA. Counted in this sample were under 350,000 clones; around 90% of them appeared once. Around 15% of the sample is in the top ten clones.

Comment on this clone: Its antigen is still unknown. A much larger clone lies one base from this, so it may be a read error. In the same sample, other DNA sequences code for this CDR3.

Healthy HIV-negative adults with no recently reported acute infections or vaccinations were included as donors. Every donor was a Caucasian adult living in Nashville, Tennessee, USA. CD8 memory samples consisted of magnetically selected CD45RO+ cells combined with CCR7-negative CD45RA+ effector memory (TemRA) cells. After blood collection by leukapheresis, PBMCs were isolated using Ficoll-Histopaque density gradient centrifugation and then cryopreserved in the vapor phase of liquid nitrogen. Analytical flow cytometry was used to check the purity and quantity of each magnetically sorted T cell population. Genomic DNA was isolated from each sorted fraction and quantified by UV absorbance on a Nanodrop 2000c. The receptor comes from a man aged 18 to 30 in good health. The sample was memory CD8+ T cells sorted from blood. Read against the paper, the sample's cell subset or site label means: CD45RO+ cells pooled with CCR7-negative TemRA cells.

The DNA is TGTGCCAGCAGTTTATCCCTGAACACTGAAGCTTTCTTT. Protein translation: CASSLSLNTEAFF. The rearranged chain carries TRBV27 and TRBJ1-1, with an unclear D gene assignment. V gives up 0 bases and J gives up 0 bases, and the segment between their germline ends measures 2 bases. The CDR1 and CDR2 encoded by the germline V gene (reference sequence) are MNHEY and SMNVEV. Including cysteine and phenylalanine, the CDR3 has 13 amino acids. Only CDR3 DNA remains: 39 bases, in frame from the first base.